This T cell receptor beta chain emerged from a study of shared clonotypes between healthy human individuals. Study details: Each donor contributed plates that comprised three CD4 naive, three CD4 memory, two CD8 naive and one CD8 memory.

On sorted subsets, replicate PCRs used 150 to 250 ng DNA, or 25,000 to 35,000 T cell genomes. Assay: immunoSEQ multiplex PCR; the TCRdb copy retains only in-frame clones and omits some. The sample gives a few million clones, 93% of which show up once; about 0.41% is in the top ten. Study-level findings and limits: Memory subsets had estimated richness that was generally smaller than that of naive subsets. Clonotype sharing across four donors was observed for around 5.1% of naive CD4 clonotypes.

Trimming cost V 1 base and J 5 bases, with 11 bases left between them. From germline, CDR1 is MNHNS and CDR2 SASEGT. The CDR3 covers 14 residues. Concerning this clone itself: Its matching antigen is unknown.

Sequencing input: naive CD4+ T cells from PBMCs. The subset denotes: CD45RA+ positively selected. The TCR originated in a man younger than 35 in good health. Some clones in this sample may be carry-over from other donors' samples. The V call is TRBV6-1, the J call TRBJ1-2, with unresolved D. In DNA form, the CDR3 reads TGTGCCAGCAGTGAAGGGAGGACGGATTATGGCTACACCTTC. Protein product: CASSEGRTDYGYTF.